This T cell receptor beta chain was profiled in a study of blood T cell repertoires in COVID-19. Whole-study context: Donors in the United States, Italy and Spain gave samples during acute or convalescent COVID-19.

This CDR3 contains 16 residues. Germline V gives CDR1 SNHLY, CDR2 FYNNEI. Trimming took 8 bases from V and 0 from J; bases not matched to a gene: 9. This clone turned up a few times. Profiling relied on immunoSEQ multiplex PCR, and the TCRdb table lists in-frame clones only, not all of them. The sample lists roughly 120,000 clones, over 75% occurring once. The TCR sequence derives from an elderly woman with active or convalescent COVID-19. The V call is TRBV2, the J call TRBJ2-5; 10 bases match TRBD2. The sequencing input was peripheral blood. In DNA, the CDR3 is TGTGCCAGCGGAGGGTTGACTAGCGGGTACCAAGAGACCCAGTACTTC. This gives the protein CASGGLTSGYQETQYF.